This TCR beta chain was profiled in a study of control samples from healthy donors and cancer patients. The data were produced by immunoSEQ multiplex PCR, yet TCRdb's version contains in-frame clones alone and is incomplete. The sample shows about 12,000 clones, 88% of them seen only once. V was shortened by 2 bases and J by 3 bases, with 5 bases between the two germline ends. Germline V gives CDR1 SGHVS, CDR2 FQNEAQ. The CDR3 sequence is 12 residues long. Material for sequencing was formalin-fixed, paraffin-embedded tissue. This chain uses TRBV7-8 with TRBJ2-7; the D is unclear. The receptor comes from a male donor with melanoma. The CDR3 nucleotides are TGTGCCAGCAGCTTATATGGCTACGAGCAGTACTTC. It codes for CASSLYGYEQYF.